This T cell receptor (beta chain) was identified during a study of T cell responses to AZD1222 COVID-19 vaccine. This table comes from immunoSEQ multiplex PCR, and its TCRdb copy is limited to in-frame clones, with some not included. The sample records approximately 140,000 clones, roughly 89% being singletons. The CDR3 loop spans 17 amino acids. CDR1 and CDR2 (germline): MDHEN, SYDVKM. With 5 bases removed from V and 10 bases from J, the gap between germline ends came to 26 bases. The sequencing here drew on peripheral blood, taken 28 days after the second dose of the MenACWY control vaccine. The gene calls are TRBV28 and TRBJ1-4; a weak D match, TRBD1 (5 bases). This clonotype originated in an adult who received the MenACWY meningococcal vaccine as a control. The CDR3 DNA reads as TGTGCCAGCAGTGTGTTAAAGGGACGGATGCTTAACGGAAAACTGTTTTTT. Residues: CASSVLKGRMLNGKLFF.